This T cell receptor (beta chain) was documented in a study of blood T cells in healthy people across ages. Study-level points and caveats: The fall in TCR beta diversity per million T cells was roughly linear with age. Aged donors had fewer naive CD4+ cells and lower diversity than long-lived donors.

J was trimmed by 5 bases and V by 5 bases; bases with no gene match: 12. This CDR3 spans 17 amino acids. Per the germline V gene, CDR1 is MDHEN and CDR2 is SYDVKM. For the second PCR, which ran for 7 to 11 cycles, a sample-barcoded 5' primer and a J-beta primer mix were used. Each cDNA molecule, via a template-switch adaptor with 12 random nucleotides, was tagged. TCRdb re-derived calls from the 5' RACE reads in MiXCR, one entry per CDR3 protein. The data contain around 1.5 million distinct CDR3 sequences, around 59% of them singletons. PBMCs, at least 7 million per sample, were isolated. Note on this clonotype: What it binds is not known.

This chain uses TRBV28 with TRBJ1-2, with 12 nucleotides matching TRBD1. The sequencing sample was made of blood. The sequence was collected from a man aged 18 to 35 in good health. DNA for the CDR3: TGTGCCAGCAGTCCGGGGGGACAGGGGGCGTTTAGGTATGGCTACACCTTC. Translating it yields CASSPGGQGAFRYGYTF.